This entry lists 25 T cell receptor beta chains sequenced from one sample in a study of blood T cell repertoires in COVID-19. Sequenced by immunoSEQ multiplex PCR; TCRdb stores in-frame clones only, minus some. The sample shows 85,000 to 130,000 clones, around nine tenths of them seen only once. The material sequenced was peripheral blood. The source of these receptors is a man aged 70-80 years with acute or convalescent COVID-19.

V usage is TRBV12-5 and J usage is TRBJ2-7; TRBD2 aligns across 14 bases. The CDR3 is 17 residues long. The germline gives CDR1 LGHNT, CDR2 FRNRAP. V lost 2 bases to trimming and J lost 4 bases; unmatched junction nucleotides: 7. The DNA for the CDR3 is TGTGCTAGTGGTTTGCAACGACTAGCGGGGGGGCCGTACGAGCAGTACTTC. Its translation is CASGLQRLAGGPYEQYF.

V gene TRBV21-1 combines with J gene TRBJ1-2; the table calls TRBD1, which could not be checked here. TRBV21-1 is a pseudogene locus. This CDR3 has 16 residues. This chain's CDR3 is CASSKEIDRDIYGYTF. The DNA for the CDR3 is TGTGCCAGCAGCAAGGAGATAGACAGGGATATATATGGCTACACCTTC.

This chain joins TRBV24-1 and TRBJ2-1, with TRBD1 matching over 7 bases. The germline CDR1 and CDR2 sequences are KGHDR and SFDVKD. This CDR3 contains 16 residues. V lost 5 bases, J lost 5 bases, and 11 bases stayed unmatched. CDR3 nucleotide sequence: TGTGCCACCAGTGGGTGGGGCCAGGGGGACCACAATGAGCAGTTCTTC. It specifies CATSGWGQGDHNEQFF.

The chain combines TRBV11-3 with TRBJ2-5; D perhaps matches TRBD1 (5 bases). V was clipped by 3 bases and J by 4 bases, with 12 bases between them. The germline V gene encodes CDR1 SGHNT and CDR2 YENEEA. The CDR3 consists of 14 residues. For the CDR3, the DNA is TGTGCCAGCAGCTTTGGGGCCTCGCGAGAGACCCAGTACTTC. Amino acids: CASSFGASRETQYF.

This sequence joins TRBV5-4 and TRBJ1-3; 12 bases are shared with TRBD1. Germline V lookup: CDR1 SGHNT, CDR2 YYREEE (reference sequence). Trimming cost V 4 bases and J 2 bases; bases outside gene matches: 10. The CDR3 is made up of 18 amino acids. DNA for the CDR3: TGTGCCAGCAGCCCCGGGACAGGGGGCGCCTCGACTGGAAACACCATATATTTT. Residues: CASSPGTGGASTGNTIYF.

The chain carries TRBV7-2 and TRBJ2-7, with 8 bases matching TRBD1. From germline, CDR1 is SGHTA and CDR2 FQGNSA. This CDR3 has 15 amino acids. V shed 1 base, J shed 3 bases, and the junction held 5 bases outside the gene matches. CDR3 bases: TGTGCCAGCAGCTTAGGAGTTGACAGGGGCTACGAGCAGTACTTC. Protein: CASSLGVDRGYEQYF.

The chain recombines TRBV28 with TRBJ1-1; 7 bases match TRBD1. Trimming cost V 6 bases and J 0 bases; bases outside gene matches: 10. The CDR3 spans 16 residues. CDR1 MDHEN and CDR2 SYDVKM come from the germline V gene. In DNA, the CDR3 is TGTGCCAGCAGCTTGACAGGGAAGGGAATGAACACTGAAGCTTTCTTT. This sequence encodes CASSLTGKGMNTEAFF.

CDR3 protein: CASSLGGTGTYEQYF. The CDR3 nucleotides are TGCGCCAGCAGCTTGGGAGGGACAGGGACCTACGAGCAGTACTTC. The rearrangement links TRBV5-1 to TRBJ2-7; 9 positions agree with TRBD1. The V gene's germline CDR1 is SGHRS and CDR2 YFSETQ. Unmatched junction bases numbered 3, after V lost 0 bases and J lost 2 bases. The CDR3 runs 15 residues.

Here the CDR3 DNA reads TGTGCCAGCAGCGACGCGGGACAGCCGAATTCACCCCTCCACTTT. It is translated as CASSDAGQPNSPLHF. V is TRBV7-2 and J is TRBJ1-6; 7 bases fit TRBD1. This CDR3 has 15 residues. Losses at the gene ends were 5 bases for V and 7 bases for J; bases not matched to a gene: 8. Per germline, CDR1 SGHTA and CDR2 FQGNSA.

The chain combines TRBV25-1 with TRBJ1-4; the D is unclear. Germline CDR1 and CDR2: MGHDK and SYGVNS. The germline V and J ends were trimmed by 1 base and 7 bases, with 10 bases remaining between them. The length of the CDR3 is 14 residues. CDR3: CASSEFQYTEKLFF. CDR3 bases: TGTGCCAGCAGTGAATTCCAGTATACTGAAAAACTGTTTTTT.

The genes are TRBV28 and TRBJ1-2, with D tentatively TRBD1 (6 bases). The CDR3 has 13 amino acids. V shed 6 bases and J shed 8 bases, with 16 bases lying between them. From germline, CDR1 is MDHEN and CDR2 SYDVKM. The DNA of the CDR3 is TGTGCCAGCAGCCCCCCCCACAGGGAAGGCTACACCTTC. Amino acid sequence: CASSPPHREGYTF.

The chain employs TRBV30 and TRBJ2-3, with TRBD1 matching over 7 bases. The length of the CDR3 is 14 residues. Germline loops: CDR1 GTSNPN, CDR2 SVGIG (reference sequence). After removal of 4 bases from V and 0 bases from J, the junction contained 4 bases not matched to a gene. The CDR3 DNA follows: TGTGCCTGGAAGGGGGCCTTTAGCACAGATACGCAGTATTTT. Translated: CAWKGAFSTDTQYF. Together with reference TRBV30 and TRBJ2-3, the CDR3 gives the full variable domain: SQTIHQWPATLVQPVGSPLSLECTVEGTSNPNLYWYRQAAGRGLQLLFYSVGIGQISSEVPQNLSASRPQDRQFILSSKKLLLSDSGFYLCAWKGAFSTDTQYFGPGTRLTVL.

V usage is TRBV7-2 and J usage is TRBJ1-2; 8 bases match TRBD1. The CDR3 runs to 14 residues. Losses at the gene ends were 1 base for V and 7 bases for J; bases not matched to a gene: 5. CDR1 is SGHTA and CDR2 is FQGNSA in the germline V gene. In nucleotides, the CDR3 is TGTGCCAGCAGCTTAGTTCAGGGGGCGCTTGGCTACACCTTC. Amino acids: CASSLVQGALGYTF.

The chain joins TRBV12-3 or TRBV12-4 to TRBJ1-2; possible D gene TRBD1, 5 bases. The CDR3 has 13 amino acids. Trimming shortened V by 7 bases and J by 4 bases, and 13 bases separated the two germline ends. The CDR3 DNA follows: TGTGCCAGCACCGAAGACAGACTCTATGGCTACACCTTC. Translated, it gives CASTEDRLYGYTF.

This chain uses TRBV5-8 with TRBJ2-4; maybe TRBD1 (6 bases). From germline, CDR1 is SGHTS and CDR2 YDEGEE. This CDR3 comprises 16 residues. V was clipped by 2 bases and J by 1 base, with 13 bases between them. The CDR3 DNA follows: TGTGCCAGCAGCTTAGACTGGGGGCTTGCCAAAAACATTCAGTACTTC. Protein sequence: CASSLDWGLAKNIQYF.

The V call is TRBV28, the J call TRBJ1-2, with D perhaps matching TRBD1 (5 bases). Germline V lookup: CDR1 MDHEN, CDR2 SYDVKM. The germline V and J ends were trimmed by 8 bases and 0 bases, with 10 bases remaining between them. The CDR3 spans 13 residues. CDR3: CASGAASNYGYTF. The CDR3 bases are TGTGCCAGCGGGGCAGCCTCTAACTATGGCTACACCTTC.

The CDR3 is CASSPLGSLAGEETQYF. In DNA form, the CDR3 reads TGTGCCAGCAGTCCGCTCGGGTCCCTAGCGGGGGAAGAGACCCAGTACTTC. This sequence joins TRBV6-6 and TRBJ2-5; 10 bases map to TRBD2. Unmatched junction bases numbered 12, after V lost 5 bases and J lost 3 bases. Germline values: CDR1 MNHNY, CDR2 SVGAGI (reference sequence). CDR3 length: 17 amino acids.

This sequence joins TRBV5-1 and TRBJ2-3, with TRBD1 identical over 7 bases. CDR3 length equals 14 residues. The trim removed 8 bases at V and 0 bases at J, leaving 6 bases unmatched. Germline V lookup: CDR1 SGHRS, CDR2 YFSETQ. CDR3 amino acids: CASSPGQSTDTQYF. The CDR3 region has the DNA TGCGCCAGTTCCCCGGGACAGAGCACAGATACGCAGTATTTT.

Only one count was recorded for this clone. The chain carries TRBV5-1 and TRBJ2-3, with D possibly TRBD1 on 8 matching bases. CDR3 length: 16 amino acids. The V end was cut by 3 bases, the J end by 2 bases, with 16 bases between. Germline values: CDR1 SGHRS, CDR2 YFSETQ. CDR3 bases: TGCGCCAGCAGCTGGGGGGGGACAGGAACCACAGATACGCAGTATTTT. Protein sequence: CASSWGGTGTTDTQYF.

This rearrangement joins TRBV4-1 to TRBJ2-5; D unclear. V lost 3 bases, J lost 4 bases, and 6 bases lay in between. CDR3 length: 12 amino acids. Germline assignment: CDR1 MGHRA and CDR2 YSYEKL. CDR3 protein: CASSHDLETQYF. In DNA form, the CDR3 reads TGCGCCAGCAGCCATGACTTAGAGACCCAGTACTTC.

The chain employs TRBV5-1 and TRBJ1-4; 10 bases are shared with TRBD1. The CDR3 sequence is 15 residues long. V gave up 4 bases and J gave up 7 bases; unmatched junction bases: 7. Germline V gene sequence: CDR1 SGHRS, CDR2 YFSETQ. CDR3 DNA: TGCGCCAGCAGCCTGACAGGGGGCAAGGTTGAAAAACTGTTTTTT. Protein sequence: CASSLTGGKVEKLFF.

The chain combines TRBV3-1 (or the pseudogene TRBV3-2) with TRBJ1-1, with D maybe TRBD1 (6 bases). V lost 3 bases to trimming and J lost 10 bases, with 18 bases between them. CDR1 LGHDT and CDR2 YNNKEL come from the germline V gene (reference sequence). CDR3 length equals 14 residues. DNA for the CDR3: TGTGCCAGCAGCCATCTAGAACAGGGATTTTTAGCTTTCTTT. It codes for CASSHLEQGFLAFF.

The genes are TRBV12-3 or TRBV12-4 and TRBJ1-5, with TRBD1 as a possible D gene (6 bases). V was pared by 7 bases and J by 9 bases, with 13 bases between. The CDR3 loop spans 12 amino acids. The CDR3 region has the DNA TGTGCCAGCAATTCAGGGGCTCGGCCCCAGCATTTT. It yields the protein CASNSGARPQHF.

The rearrangement links TRBV19 to TRBJ1-4; no clear D gene. The CDR3 is made up of 15 amino acids. Germline lookup yields CDR1 LNHDA and CDR2 SQIVND (reference sequence). The V end lost 5 bases, the J end lost 2 bases, and 12 bases lay between the germline ends. The CDR3: CASSPRSRTNEKLFF. The DNA for the CDR3 is TGTGCCAGTAGTCCTAGAAGTAGGACTAATGAAAAACTGTTTTTT.

The chain recombines TRBV3-1 (or the pseudogene TRBV3-2) with TRBJ2-5; tentative D call: TRBD2 (5 bases). Deletions cut 5 bases from V and 3 bases from J, with 16 bases between. The CDR3 spans 15 residues. Germline lookup yields CDR1 LGHDT and CDR2 YNNKEL (reference sequence). The CDR3 sequence is CASSIPPGKKETQYF. The CDR3 coding sequence is TGTGCCAGCAGCATCCCCCCGGGGAAGAAAGAGACCCAGTACTTC.